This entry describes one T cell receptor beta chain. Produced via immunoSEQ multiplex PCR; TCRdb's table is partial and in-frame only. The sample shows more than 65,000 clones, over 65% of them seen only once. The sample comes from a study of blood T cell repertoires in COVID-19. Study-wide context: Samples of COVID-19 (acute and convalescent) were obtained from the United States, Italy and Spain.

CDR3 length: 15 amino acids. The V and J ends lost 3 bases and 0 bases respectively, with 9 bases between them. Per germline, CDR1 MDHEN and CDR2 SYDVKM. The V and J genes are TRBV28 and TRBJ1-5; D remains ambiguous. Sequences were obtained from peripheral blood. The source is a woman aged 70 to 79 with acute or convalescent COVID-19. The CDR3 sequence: CASSFGGDSNQPQHF. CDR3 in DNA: TGTGCCAGCAGTTTTGGAGGAGATAGCAATCAGCCCCAGCATTTT.